This T cell receptor (beta chain) was recorded in a study of blood T cell repertoires in COVID-19 (dated by TCRdb to the early 2020s). For the study in its entirety: The collaborator samples originated in the United States, Italy and Spain and spanned the acute and convalescent phases of COVID-19. The prospective study material was composed of cDNA or gDNA derived from T cells, B-cell-depleted T cells, or PBMCs. Deeply sampled blood TCRbeta repertoires from subjects exposed to, actively infected with, or recovered from COVID-19 were included in the dataset. The repertoires were released in a freely available public database intended as a resource for research on the immune response to SARS-CoV-2. Samples came from the ongoing ImmuneRACE study (first 160 participants) plus 1,254 subjects from 6 global collaborators. Nearly every sample came with metadata listing a de-identified subject ID, COVID-19 status, age in years and sex. Where available, HLA class I and class II types were obtained from metadata supplied by the sample provider rather than from assay-based typing. Study-wide findings and limitations: Clinical and demographic metadata were provided uncurated, with the amount varying by source and participant.

The immunoSEQ Assay, a bias-controlled multiplex PCR, was used to amplify TCRbeta CDR3 regions from genomic DNA. In the source study's methods: The number of nucleated cells in each sample was estimated from the amplification of reference gene primers within the assay. To quantify the absolute abundance of each unique TCRbeta CDR3 rearrangement, sequence reads were collapsed and filtered. Productive Simpson clonality was computed per sample as the square root of Simpson's diversity index over productive rearrangements. Held by TCRdb, this immuneACCESS table contains in-frame sequences only and omits some clones. Under half of the omission traces to an unresolved V gene where checked; the cause of the rest is unknown. That table furnishes V, J and clone size, whereas the DNA furnished D and trimming. The sample contains approximately 34,000 clones, roughly nine tenths of them found a single time. Jointly, the top ten make up more than 3% of the sample.

On this clone itself: The clone's antigen remains unknown. No base-level quality is on record; no much larger clone is a single base apart.

The CDR3, cysteine through phenylalanine, is 15 amino acids long. The CDR3 DNA has 45 bases and is translated from base 1. The junction shows trimming of 2 bases on V and 8 bases on J, plus 16 bases between the germline ends. Via the germline V gene (reference sequence), CDR1 is GTSNPN and CDR2 SVGIG. Whole blood was collected in K2EDTA tubes by collaborating institutions according to the institutions' own protocols. For TCRbeta analysis, collaborator samples were shipped as frozen whole blood, as isolated PBMCs, or as DNA extracted from either sample type. Source material: peripheral blood. The chain is encoded by TRBV30 joined to TRBJ1-6; perhaps TRBD1 is the D gene, with 6 bases matching. This receptor was identified in a man aged 60-69 years with acute or convalescent COVID-19. The DNA sequence reads TGTGCCTGGAGTTCTGGACAGTCGGTGGATTCACCCCTCCACTTT. Its protein is CAWSSGQSVDSPLHF.